The 31 T cell receptor beta chains presented below share a single source sample, sequenced in a study of T cell changes during pregnancy in multiple sclerosis. The protocol was immunoSEQ multiplex PCR, while the TCRdb copy is restricted to in-frame clones and leaves out a portion. The sample has tens of thousands of clones, 91% seen once. This sample comprised peripheral blood, obtained in the third trimester of pregnancy. The source of these receptors is a female donor in good health, enrolled as a control in a pregnancy study.

V usage is TRBV7-2 and J usage is TRBJ2-5, with a tentative D call TRBD2 (6 bases). The CDR3 loop spans 15 amino acids. From germline, CDR1 is SGHTA and CDR2 FQGNSA. V shed 5 bases and J shed 5 bases, with 18 bases lying between them. The CDR3: CASSMRLVGIETQYF. The CDR3 nucleotides read TGTGCCAGCAGCATGCGACTAGTTGGCATCGAGACCCAGTACTTC. The full variable domain, with the rest looked up from reference TRBV7-2 and TRBJ2-5, is GAGVSQSPSNKVTEKGKDVELRCDPISGHTALYWYRQSLGQGLEFLIYFQGNSAPDKSGLPSDRFSAERTGGSVSTLTIQRTQQEDSAVYLCASSMRLVGIETQYFGPGTRLLVL.

The V and J genes are TRBV10-3 and TRBJ2-1; no reliable D call. The V and J ends lost 5 bases and 5 bases respectively, with 4 bases between them. Germline values: CDR1 ENHRY, CDR2 SYGVKD. The CDR3 is 11 amino acids. This CDR3 is CAISLNNEQFF. The CDR3 nucleotides are TGTGCCATCAGTCTAAACAATGAGCAGTTCTTC.

The chain is built from TRBV7-2 and TRBJ2-5, with 7 bases matching TRBD2. Germline loops: CDR1 SGHTA, CDR2 FQGNSA. Losses at the gene ends were 3 bases for V and 5 bases for J; bases not matched to a gene: 12. The CDR3 runs to 16 residues. The CDR3 DNA follows: TGTGCCAGCAGCTTTTCCGGCGGCCCCGGGGGGGAGACCCAGTACTTC. Its translation: CASSFSGGPGGETQYF.

This clone occurred once. The chain joins TRBV28 to TRBJ1-2, with a tentative D call TRBD1 (6 bases). The germline V and J ends were trimmed by 1 base and 8 bases, with 17 bases remaining between them. CDR1 and CDR2 from the germline V gene are MDHEN and SYDVKM. The CDR3 contains 15 residues. The CDR3 DNA is TGTGCCAGCAGTTTATCAGGGGCCGGCTTTCGGGGCTACACCTTC. Encoded protein: CASSLSGAGFRGYTF.

The chain combines TRBV19 with TRBJ2-5; 8 positions match TRBD1. The CDR3 spans 15 residues. V lost 0 bases to trimming and J lost 5 bases; unmatched junction nucleotides: 5. The germline gives CDR1 LNHDA, CDR2 SQIVND (reference sequence). CDR3 coding DNA: TGTGCCAGTAGTATAGAGTACAGGGGGTTGGAGACCCAGTACTTC. Translating gives CASSIEYRGLETQYF.

The CDR3 DNA reads as TGTGCCAGCAGCTTAGACAGGGCAGCCTACGAGCAGTACTTC. This codes for CASSLDRAAYEQYF. The V gene is TRBV11-2, the J gene TRBJ2-7; perhaps TRBD1 as D (5 bases). Germline assignment: CDR1 SGHAT and CDR2 FQNNGV. The CDR3 loop spans 14 amino acids. Trimming left V 0 bases short and J 2 bases short, with 8 bases between.

CDR3 protein: CASSVGGRGYNEQFF. As DNA, the CDR3 is TGTGCCAGCAGCGTAGGCGGGAGAGGGTACAATGAGCAGTTCTTC. The chain recombines TRBV9 with TRBJ2-1; 7 nucleotides agree with TRBD2. The germline gives CDR1 SGDLS, CDR2 YYNGEE. This CDR3 spans 15 amino acids. V lost 0 bases, J lost 4 bases, and 4 bases stayed unmatched.

The J gene is TRBJ1-4, the V gene TRBV5-8, with TRBD1 identical over 7 bases. CDR1 and CDR2 (germline): SGHTS, YDEGEE. CDR3 length: 16 residues. With 0 bases clipped from V and 5 bases from J, the junction kept 7 bases outside the gene matches. The chain's CDR3 is CASSLVRDSRNEKLFF. The CDR3 DNA is TGTGCCAGCAGCTTGGTCCGGGACAGTCGGAATGAAAAACTGTTTTTT.

The chain combines TRBV7-2 with TRBJ1-5; the match to TRBD1 covers 10 bases. Trimming cost V 0 bases and J 6 bases; bases outside gene matches: 2. This CDR3 is 15 amino acids long. Germline V gene sequence: CDR1 SGHTA, CDR2 FQGNSA. The CDR3 sequence: CASSLAGDRGQPQHF. Here the CDR3 DNA reads TGTGCCAGCAGCTTAGCGGGGGACAGGGGTCAGCCCCAGCATTTT.

The V gene is TRBV9, the J gene TRBJ2-1; D is possibly TRBD2 (6 bases). With 0 bases removed from V and 2 bases from J, the gap between germline ends came to 9 bases. The germline CDR1 and CDR2 sequences are SGDLS and YYNGEE. The CDR3 spans 15 residues. CDR3 nucleotides: TGTGCCAGCAGCGTAGCTGGAGGGACCTACAATGAGCAGTTCTTC. This translates into CASSVAGGTYNEQFF. The full variable domain, completed using reference TRBV9 and TRBJ2-1, is DSGVTQTPKHLITATGQRVTLRCSPRSGDLSVYWYQQSLDQGLQFLIQYYNGEERAKGNILERFSAQQFPDLHSELNLSSLELGDSALYFCASSVAGGTYNEQFFGPGTRLTVL.

The chain joins TRBV7-2 to TRBJ2-2, with a possible D match to TRBD2 (7 bases). Trimming cost V 5 bases and J 5 bases, with 18 bases left between them. Germline lookup yields CDR1 SGHTA and CDR2 FQGNSA. This CDR3 comprises 16 residues. CDR3 residues: CASSGGARGVTGELFF. Written as DNA, the CDR3 is TGTGCCAGCAGCGGGGGGGCCCGGGGGGTAACCGGGGAGCTGTTTTTT.

The V gene is TRBV4-2, the J gene TRBJ2-3, with 8 bases identical to TRBD1. The V and J ends lost 0 bases and 1 base, in that order; junction bases with no gene match: 9. This CDR3 is built from 18 residues. Germline-derived CDR1 and CDR2 are LGHNA and YNFKEQ. CDR3: CASSQDVGTGLRTDTQYF. The CDR3 DNA reads TGTGCCAGCAGCCAAGATGTCGGGACAGGACTACGCACAGATACGCAGTATTTT.

The V and J genes are TRBV5-1 and TRBJ2-7; D gene ambiguous. V was cut by 2 bases and J by 4 bases, with 7 bases left in between. Germline V gives CDR1 SGHRS, CDR2 YFSETQ. The CDR3 has 12 amino acids. CDR3 sequence: CASSFPGYEQYF. Written as DNA, the CDR3 is TGCGCCAGCAGCTTTCCAGGATACGAGCAGTACTTC.

V is TRBV7-2 and J is TRBJ1-2; a possible D gene is TRBD1 (5 bases). This CDR3 spans 13 amino acids. Between the trimmed V and J ends, which lost 5 bases and 4 bases, there was a span of 11 bases. CDR1 and CDR2 from the germline V gene are SGHTA and FQGNSA. CDR3 DNA: TGTGCCAGCAGCCTGCAAGGGGCCTATGGCTACACCTTC. Its protein product is CASSLQGAYGYTF. The whole variable domain, remainder taken from reference TRBV7-2 and TRBJ1-2, is GAGVSQSPSNKVTEKGKDVELRCDPISGHTALYWYRQSLGQGLEFLIYFQGNSAPDKSGLPSDRFSAERTGGSVSTLTIQRTQQEDSAVYLCASSLQGAYGYTFGSGTRLTVV.

This chain links TRBV6-1 with TRBJ2-3; 8 bases are shared with TRBD1. With V trimmed by 3 bases and J by 3 bases, 8 bases remained unmatched. CDR1 is MNHNS, CDR2 SASEGT, per germline. This CDR3 has 16 residues. The CDR3 bases are TGTGCCAGCAGTGATCCAGGGGGCCCTAATACAGATACGCAGTATTTT. Its protein is CASSDPGGPNTDTQYF.

This clone came up a few times. CDR3 region: CASSEWASVYGYTF. CDR3 DNA sequence: TGTGCCAGCAGTGAATGGGCGTCAGTCTATGGCTACACCTTC. The chain uses TRBV6-1 and TRBJ1-2; no firm D call. CDR3 length equals 14 residues. Trimming took 2 bases from V and 4 from J, leaving 11 bases between them. CDR1 and CDR2 from the germline V gene are MNHNS and SASEGT.

The CDR3 nucleotides read TGTGCCAGCAGTCGGCCGACTTCTACGCGGGGTGGCTACACCTTC. Encoded protein: CASSRPTSTRGGYTF. V gene TRBV28 combines with J gene TRBJ1-2; no clear D. Trimming cost V 5 bases and J 7 bases, with 20 bases left between them. Germline-derived CDR1 and CDR2 are MDHEN and SYDVKM. This CDR3 is 15 amino acids long.

The V gene is TRBV5-1, the J gene TRBJ2-6, with a weak D call TRBD1 (5 bases). V was pared by 1 base and J by 14 bases, with 19 bases between. Looked up from germline, CDR1 is SGHRS and CDR2 is YFSETQ. CDR3 size: 15 residues. The CDR3 region has the DNA TGCGCCAGCAGCTTGACACAGGTCCCCCGCCGTCTCCTGACTTTC. Its protein is CASSLTQVPRRLLTF.

The rearrangement links TRBV5-1 to TRBJ2-5; 9 bases match TRBD2. CDR1 SGHRS and CDR2 YFSETQ come from the germline V gene. The CDR3 covers 14 residues. Unmatched junction bases numbered 5, after V lost 3 bases and J lost 5 bases. The CDR3 loop is CASSSGTSFETQYF. The CDR3, as DNA: TGCGCCAGCAGCTCCGGGACTAGCTTTGAGACCCAGTACTTC.

The CDR3 bases are TGTGCCAGCAGTGAATACAGGATCTACGAGCAGTACTTC. Its protein product is CASSEYRIYEQYF. J is TRBJ2-7 and V is TRBV6-1, with D possibly TRBD1 on 5 matching bases. CDR3 length: 13 residues. Deletions cut 2 bases from V and 3 bases from J, with 8 bases between. Germline values: CDR1 MNHNS, CDR2 SASEGT.

The V and J genes are TRBV19 and TRBJ2-5, with 8 bases fitting TRBD1. With 3 bases clipped from V and 6 bases from J, the junction kept 6 bases outside the gene matches. The CDR3 is 14 residues long. Germline V lookup: CDR1 LNHDA, CDR2 SQIVND (reference sequence). CDR3 sequence reads: CASSMSGGIKTQYF. The CDR3, as DNA: TGTGCCAGTAGTATGTCAGGGGGCATAAAGACCCAGTACTTC.

The V call is TRBV6-1, the J call TRBJ2-7; TRBD2 might be the D (5 bases). The CDR3 runs to 15 residues. The ends were cut back, 2 bases at V and 2 bases at J, with 13 bases in the middle. Germline assignment: CDR1 MNHNS and CDR2 SASEGT. The CDR3 is CASSESRSGTYEQYF. CDR3 coding DNA: TGTGCCAGCAGTGAATCACGGAGCGGAACCTACGAGCAGTACTTC.

This rearrangement joins TRBV27 to TRBJ2-7; TRBD1 matches 9 bases. The CDR3 extends over 14 amino acids. The germline gives CDR1 MNHEY, CDR2 SMNVEV (reference sequence). The ends lost 5 bases at V and 3 bases at J; junction bases unmatched: 5. The CDR3 DNA reads TGTGCCAGCAGTCGCTTGGGACAGGGCTACGAGCAGTACTTC. As protein: CASSRLGQGYEQYF.

The count of this clone is one. The genes are TRBV19 and TRBJ1-2; D remains unclear. Per the germline V gene, CDR1 is LNHDA and CDR2 is SQIVND (reference sequence). Between the trimmed V and J ends, which lost 3 bases and 3 bases, there was a span of 5 bases. The CDR3 loop spans 12 amino acids. The CDR3 nucleotides read TGTGCCAGTAGTATCTCGGACTATGGCTACACCTTC. It is translated as CASSISDYGYTF.

This sequence joins TRBV27 and TRBJ2-3, with 11 bases identical to TRBD2. The CDR3 runs to 17 residues. Germline CDR1 and CDR2: MNHEY and SMNVEV (reference sequence). Trimming took 1 base from V and 4 from J; bases not matched to a gene: 7. The CDR3 region has the DNA TGTGCCAGCAGTTTATTGGTAGCGGGAGGGCCGGCAGATACGCAGTATTTT. Its protein is CASSLLVAGGPADTQYF.

The chain is built from TRBV14 and TRBJ2-6; possibly TRBD1 for D (6 bases). The CDR3 loop spans 15 amino acids. The germline V and J ends were trimmed by 4 bases and 4 bases, with 11 bases remaining between them. CDR1 is SGHDN and CDR2 is FVKESK in the germline V gene. The CDR3 sequence: CASSPGVRGANVLTF. The CDR3 coding sequence is TGTGCCAGCAGCCCAGGGGTGAGGGGGGCCAACGTCCTGACTTTC.

Only one count was recorded for this clone. The V call is TRBV7-8, the J call TRBJ2-7; TRBD1 matches at 7 bases. Germline loops: CDR1 SGHVS, CDR2 FQNEAQ. The CDR3 has 14 residues. The trim removed 4 bases at V and 2 bases at J, leaving 5 bases unmatched. The CDR3 protein is CASSWTGSTYEQYF. The CDR3 bases are TGTGCCAGCAGCTGGACAGGTTCTACCTACGAGCAGTACTTC.

Concerning this clone: Relative to the germline gene, one junction end is altered; a read error may explain this. This chain uses TRBV19 with TRBJ1-2; D is ambiguous. Per germline, CDR1 LNHDA and CDR2 SQIVND (reference sequence). The CDR3 is made up of 14 amino acids. The CDR3 DNA reads as TGTGCCAGTAGTATCCCGGGGTTCTCCTATGACTACACCTTC. Its protein product is CASSIPGFSYDYTF.

The rearrangement links TRBV2 to TRBJ1-6; tentatively, D is TRBD1 (5 bases). Germline CDR1 is SNHLY and CDR2 is FYNNEI. The CDR3 loop spans 11 amino acids. V lost 7 bases and J lost 15, with 13 bases in between. CDR3 sequence: CASTPMGGLHF. The DNA of the CDR3 is TGTGCCAGCACCCCAATGGGGGGCCTCCACTTT.

The genes are TRBV19 and TRBJ1-5; D call uncertain. V was clipped by 5 bases and J by 0 bases, with 14 bases between them. The CDR3 is 16 residues long. Germline CDR1 reads LNHDA; CDR2 reads SQIVND (reference sequence). CDR3: CASSRMPQYSNQPQHF. The CDR3 coding sequence is TGTGCCAGTAGTCGAATGCCTCAGTATAGCAATCAGCCCCAGCATTTT.

V usage is TRBV14 and J usage is TRBJ2-5, with a weak D call TRBD1 (6 bases). This CDR3 is built from 15 residues. Germline V CDR1 and CDR2: SGHDN, FVKESK. Trimming removed 1 base at V and 2 bases at J, with 11 bases between. CDR3 loop: CASSQGQAVQETQYF. The CDR3 DNA reads as TGTGCCAGCAGCCAAGGACAGGCGGTACAAGAGACCCAGTACTTC.